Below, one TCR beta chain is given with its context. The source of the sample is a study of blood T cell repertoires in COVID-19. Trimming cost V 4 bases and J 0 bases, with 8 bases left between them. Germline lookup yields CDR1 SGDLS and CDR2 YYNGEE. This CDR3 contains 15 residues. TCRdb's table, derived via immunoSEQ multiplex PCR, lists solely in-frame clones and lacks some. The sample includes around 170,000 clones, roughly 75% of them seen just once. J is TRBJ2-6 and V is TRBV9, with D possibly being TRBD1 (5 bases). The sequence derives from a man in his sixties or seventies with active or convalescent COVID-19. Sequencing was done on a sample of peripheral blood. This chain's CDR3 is CASSLRASGANVLTF. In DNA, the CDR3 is TGTGCCAGCAGCCTCAGGGCCTCTGGGGCCAACGTCCTGACTTTC. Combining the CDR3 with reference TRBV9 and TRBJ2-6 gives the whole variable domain DSGVTQTPKHLITATGQRVTLRCSPRSGDLSVYWYQQSLDQGLQFLIQYYNGEERAKGNILERFSAQQFPDLHSELNLSSLELGDSALYFCASSLRASGANVLTFGAGSRLTVL.